These 32 T cell receptor beta chains were all obtained from the same sample, sequenced in a study of shared clonotypes between healthy human individuals. TCRdb's table, derived via immunoSEQ multiplex PCR, lists solely in-frame clones and lacks some. The data hold about 2.3 million clones, with more than 85% observed a single time. Sample: naive CD4+ T cells from PBMCs. The subset: CD45RA+ positively selected. The receptors were sampled from a man between 18 and 29 years old in good health. Some clones in this sample may be carry-over from other donors' samples.

This sequence joins TRBV5-4 and TRBJ2-3; D is unclear. V was shortened by 4 bases and J by 2 bases, with 5 bases between the two germline ends. Germline-derived CDR1 and CDR2 are SGHNT and YYREEE (reference sequence). This CDR3 is 12 amino acids long. The CDR3 DNA is TGTGCCAGCAGCGAGTACACAGATACGCAGTATTTT. Translation: CASSEYTDTQYF.

The chain uses TRBV19 and TRBJ2-1; 9 bases align to TRBD2. This CDR3 has 17 residues. With 1 base clipped from V and 10 bases from J, the junction kept 14 bases outside the gene matches. Germline lookup yields CDR1 LNHDA and CDR2 SQIVND (reference sequence). CDR3 sequence: CASSIGLAGSARGEQFF. In DNA form, the CDR3 reads TGTGCCAGTAGTATAGGGCTAGCGGGATCCGCGCGTGGGGAGCAGTTCTTC.

The rearrangement links TRBV27 to TRBJ2-7; TRBD2 aligns across 7 bases. Germline V lookup: CDR1 MNHEY, CDR2 SMNVEV (reference sequence). Trimming at V came to 6 bases and at J to 2 bases, leaving 4 bases not matched to a gene. The CDR3 runs to 13 residues. As DNA, the CDR3 is TGTGCCAGCAGAAGAGCGGGGACCTACGAGCAGTACTTC. Translated, it gives CASRRAGTYEQYF.

This chain joins TRBV21-1 and TRBJ2-7; the D call in the table, TRBD2, was not verified against the DNA. TRBV21-1 is reported as a pseudogene. The CDR3 length is 11 residues. For the CDR3, the DNA is TGTGCCAGCAGCCATAGCTCCGAGCAGTACTTC. Translated, it gives CASSHSSEQYF.

The chain employs TRBV15 and TRBJ1-2; D perhaps matches TRBD1 (6 bases). The germline gives CDR1 LNHNV, CDR2 YYDKDF (reference sequence). Trimming took 3 bases from V and 8 from J, leaving 13 bases between them. The CDR3 loop spans 13 amino acids. In nucleotides, the CDR3 is TGTGCCACCAGCAGCTTAGGGGGGAACGGCTACACCTTC. It translates to CATSSLGGNGYTF.

The chain joins TRBV29-1 to TRBJ1-4; D is ambiguous. The CDR3 runs to 12 residues. Germline CDR1 reads SQVTM; CDR2 reads ANQGSEA. V lost 7 bases and J 8 bases, leaving 14 bases between the germline ends. CDR3 amino acids: CSGGSLGEKLFF. CDR3 DNA sequence: TGCAGCGGGGGATCCTTGGGGGAAAAACTGTTTTTT.

The chain links TRBV28 to TRBJ2-5; 14 bases map to TRBD2. Germline-derived CDR1 and CDR2 are MDHEN and SYDVKM. CDR3 size: 17 residues. The J segment lost 5 bases and the V segment lost 5 bases, leaving 10 bases of the junction unmatched. Here the CDR3 DNA reads TGTGCCAGCAGTACGACCCGACTAGCGGGAGGGAGGGAGACCCAGTACTTC. Protein product: CASSTTRLAGGRETQYF.

The genes are TRBV2 and TRBJ1-5; 11 bases match TRBD1. The CDR3 spans 17 residues. With V trimmed by 6 bases and J by 6 bases, 13 bases remained unmatched. Germline V gene lookup returns CDR1 SNHLY and CDR2 FYNNEI. Here the CDR3 DNA reads TGTGCCAGCAGCCGGACAGGGGGCTCAAGAGTGGGTCAGCCCCAGCATTTT. Translated: CASSRTGGSRVGQPQHF.

The gene calls are TRBV2 and TRBJ2-1; possibly TRBD2 for D (6 bases). Per germline, CDR1 SNHLY and CDR2 FYNNEI. The V end was cut by 4 bases, the J end by 6 bases, with 19 bases between. The CDR3 spans 16 residues. For the CDR3, the DNA is TGTGCCAGCAGTGGGATGCAGCGGGCCCCCTCCAATGAGCAGTTCTTC. Translated, it gives CASSGMQRAPSNEQFF. Looking up the rest from reference TRBV2 and TRBJ2-1 gives the full variable domain: EPEVTQTPSHQVTQMGQEVILRCVPISNHLYFYWYRQILGQKVEFLVSFYNNEISEKSEIFDDQFSVERPDGSNFTLKIRSTKLEDSAMYFCASSGMQRAPSNEQFFGPGTRLTVL.

The genes are TRBV19 and TRBJ1-3; tentative D call: TRBD1 (6 bases). The germline V and J ends were trimmed by 5 bases and 0 bases, with 23 bases remaining between them. This CDR3 region has 19 residues. Germline V gene lookup returns CDR1 LNHDA and CDR2 SQIVND (reference sequence). The CDR3: CASSPNGGGTGDSGNTIYF. CDR3 bases: TGTGCCAGTAGTCCGAACGGAGGGGGGACCGGGGACTCTGGAAACACCATATATTTT.

The chain is built from TRBV30 and TRBJ2-5; TRBD1 matches at 7 bases. Germline trimming cut 0 bases from V and 3 bases from J; bases unmatched to any gene: 4. The CDR3 sequence is 14 residues long. The V gene's germline CDR1 is GTSNPN and CDR2 SVGIG (reference sequence). The CDR3: CAWSVGGGEETQYF. The CDR3 DNA sequence: TGTGCCTGGAGTGTAGGGGGCGGAGAAGAGACCCAGTACTTC.

This chain joins TRBV20-1 and TRBJ1-2; possible D gene TRBD1, 6 bases. The CDR3 contains 11 residues. Germline V gene data show CDR1 as DFQATT and CDR2 as SNEGSKA (reference sequence). The V and J ends lost 5 bases and 5 bases respectively, with 9 bases between them. The CDR3 DNA reads as TGCAGTGCTCCACAGGGTTATGGCTACACCTTC. This encodes CSAPQGYGYTF.

This chain connects TRBV20-1 to TRBJ2-1, with 9 bases aligning to TRBD1. Per germline, CDR1 DFQATT and CDR2 SNEGSKA (reference sequence). V shed 3 bases and J 16 bases; nucleotides not matched to a gene: 7. The CDR3 is 11 residues long. For the CDR3, the DNA is TGCAGTGCTAGGGGACAGGGTACAGAATTCTTC. Its protein is CSARGQGTEFF.

Comment on this clone: The same CDR3 can be traced to other DNA sequences in this sample. The chain joins TRBV5-1 to TRBJ1-4; D gene unclear. This CDR3 spans 16 amino acids. V was trimmed by 0 bases and J by 1 base, leaving 10 bases between them. CDR1 and CDR2 (germline): SGHRS, YFSETQ. CDR3 bases: TGCGCCAGCAGCTTGGCCGGGGTGGGAACTAATGAAAAACTGTTTTTT. This encodes CASSLAGVGTNEKLFF.

V is TRBV5-8 and J is TRBJ2-7; D is perhaps TRBD1 (6 bases). Trimming stripped 4 bases from V and 2 bases from J, with 19 bases between. Germline V gene data show CDR1 as SGHTS and CDR2 as YDEGEE. CDR3 size: 16 residues. In nucleotides, the CDR3 is TGTGCCAGCAGCGTGGGGCTTTGGGGGCGGCCCTACGAGCAGTACTTC. It translates to CASSVGLWGRPYEQYF.

The chain is built from TRBV6-5 and TRBJ2-5; TRBD2 matches 12 bases. This CDR3 comprises 15 residues. Trimming at V came to 6 bases and at J to 5 bases, leaving 7 bases not matched to a gene. Germline CDR1 MNHEY, CDR2 SVGAGI. The CDR3 DNA is TGTGCCAGCAGCCGCCGACTAGCGGGAGAGGAGACCCAGTACTTC. Translating gives CASSRRLAGEETQYF.

The chain recombines TRBV28 with TRBJ2-2, with 7 nucleotides matching TRBD2. This CDR3 region has 14 residues. Germline V gene lookup returns CDR1 MDHEN and CDR2 SYDVKM. With 3 bases clipped from V and 6 bases from J, the junction kept 4 bases outside the gene matches. CDR3 loop: CASSLGEGAGELFF. CDR3 coding DNA: TGTGCCAGCAGTTTGGGGGAGGGCGCCGGGGAGCTGTTTTTT.

The chain uses TRBV27 and TRBJ2-2, with TRBD2 identical over 8 bases. V lost 4 bases to trimming and J lost 4 bases; unmatched junction nucleotides: 14. The germline CDR1 and CDR2 sequences are MNHEY and SMNVEV (reference sequence). The length of the CDR3 is 18 residues. The CDR3 coding sequence is TGTGCCAGCAGTTCCTCGGCACAGCGGGAGCGGCGCACCGGGGAGCTGTTTTTT. Its protein product is CASSSSAQRERRTGELFF.

Regarding this clone: The identical CDR3 is also encoded by other nucleotide sequences in the sample. V and J are TRBV9 and TRBJ2-7; 7 bases are shared with TRBD2. Germline CDR1 SGDLS, CDR2 YYNGEE. The CDR3 loop spans 15 amino acids. The junction had 3 bases not matched to a gene; V was cut back by 0 bases and J by 0 bases. This chain's CDR3 is CASSVGLADSYEQYF. The CDR3 nucleotides are TGTGCCAGCAGCGTAGGGCTAGCGGACTCCTACGAGCAGTACTTC.

This rearrangement joins TRBV28 to TRBJ2-1; 9 bases agree with TRBD2. Unmatched junction bases numbered 9, after V lost 5 bases and J lost 1 base. The germline gives CDR1 MDHEN, CDR2 SYDVKM. The CDR3 extends over 17 amino acids. CDR3 loop: CASSLLLAGRSYNEQFF. DNA for the CDR3: TGTGCCAGCAGTCTCCTTCTAGCGGGAAGGTCCTACAATGAGCAGTTCTTC.

The chain recombines TRBV19 with TRBJ2-2; weak D call: TRBD1 (6 bases). The ends were cut back, 2 bases at V and 0 bases at J, with 10 bases in the middle. The V gene's germline CDR1 is LNHDA and CDR2 SQIVND (reference sequence). This CDR3 region has 16 residues. For the CDR3, the DNA is TGTGCCAGTAGTATATTGGGGACAACGAACACCGGGGAGCTGTTTTTT. Translated, it gives CASSILGTTNTGELFF. The complete variable domain, with remaining parts taken from reference TRBV19 and TRBJ2-2, reads DGGITQSPKYLFRKEGQNVTLSCEQNLNHDAMYWYRQDPGQGLRLIYYSQIVNDFQKGDIAEGYSVSREKKESFPLTVTSAQKNPTAFYLCASSILGTTNTGELFFGEGSRLTVL.

The chain is built from TRBV28 and TRBJ2-3, with TRBD1 matching 8 bases. Germline lookup yields CDR1 MDHEN and CDR2 SYDVKM. This CDR3 is built from 14 residues. The V segment lost 6 bases and the J segment 4 bases; nucleotides outside the gene matches: 6. As DNA, the CDR3 is TGTGCCAGCAGGCCCGGGACAGGCTCAGATACGCAGTATTTT. The encoded protein is CASRPGTGSDTQYF.

The V gene is TRBV28, the J gene TRBJ1-1; D may be TRBD1 (6 bases). Germline loops: CDR1 MDHEN, CDR2 SYDVKM. CDR3 length equals 12 residues. The ends were cut back, 1 base at V and 10 bases at J, with 10 bases in the middle. CDR3: CASSLFEGGAFF. CDR3 bases: TGTGCCAGCAGTTTATTTGAGGGGGGAGCTTTCTTT. Based on the CDR3 plus reference TRBV28 and TRBJ1-1, the full variable domain is DVKVTQSSRYLVKRTGEKVFLECVQDMDHENMFWYRQDPGLGLRLIYFSYDVKMKEKGDIPEGYSVSREKKERFSLILESASTNQTSMYLCASSLFEGGAFFGQGTRLTVV.

V is TRBV2 and J is TRBJ2-7; D perhaps matches TRBD2 (6 bases). Looked up from germline, CDR1 is SNHLY and CDR2 is FYNNEI. The CDR3 runs 11 residues. Trimming took 6 bases from V and 9 from J, leaving 12 bases between them. The CDR3 is CASRSGVGQYF. The CDR3 DNA is TGTGCCAGCAGATCGGGGGTGGGGCAGTACTTC.

The chain is built from TRBV7-6 and TRBJ1-2; TRBD1 agrees at 9 bases. Germline CDR1 SGHVS, CDR2 FNYEAQ. J lost 8 bases, V lost 4 bases, and 8 bases had no gene match. This CDR3 contains 14 residues. The CDR3 protein is CASSSEGTGRGYTF. CDR3 in DNA: TGTGCCAGCAGCTCGGAAGGGACAGGGAGAGGCTACACCTTC. The variable domain in full, with the rest retrieved from reference TRBV7-6 and TRBJ1-2, is GAGVSQSPRYKVTKRGQDVALRCDPISGHVSLYWYRQALGQGPEFLTYFNYEAQQDKSGLPNDRFSAERPEGSISTLTIQRTEQRDSAMYRCASSSEGTGRGYTFGSGTRLTVV.

The rearrangement joins TRBV5-4 to TRBJ1-3; D not certain. The germline CDR1 and CDR2 sequences are SGHNT and YYREEE (reference sequence). Trimming stripped 0 bases from V and 0 bases from J, with 10 bases between. This CDR3 spans 16 amino acids. CDR3 coding DNA: TGTGCCAGCAGCTTGGTTCCGGGGATCTCTGGAAACACCATATATTTT. Its translation: CASSLVPGISGNTIYF.

This clone came up once. This CDR3 is also generated by other DNA sequences in the sample. The chain combines TRBV5-1 with TRBJ1-2, with D perhaps TRBD1 (6 bases). The CDR3 has 14 residues. Trimming cost V 2 bases and J 4 bases, with 12 bases left between them. Germline V gives CDR1 SGHRS, CDR2 YFSETQ. CDR3: CASSLETGPYGYTF. For the CDR3, the DNA is TGCGCCAGCAGCTTAGAGACAGGTCCCTATGGCTACACCTTC.

The chain is built from TRBV7-9 and TRBJ1-4, with TRBD1 matching over 7 bases. The trim removed 2 bases at V and 0 bases at J, leaving 3 bases unmatched. Germline V gives CDR1 SEHNR, CDR2 FQNEAQ (reference sequence). This CDR3 contains 16 residues. The CDR3 sequence: CASSLQGDSTNEKLFF. CDR3 in DNA: TGTGCCAGCAGCTTACAGGGGGACTCAACTAATGAAAAACTGTTTTTT. Combining the CDR3 with reference TRBV7-9 and TRBJ1-4 gives the whole variable domain DTGVSQNPRHKITKRGQNVTFRCDPISEHNRLYWYRQTLGQGPEFLTYFQNEAQLEKSRLLSDRFSAERPKGSFSTLEIQRTEQGDSAMYLCASSLQGDSTNEKLFFGSGTQLSVL.

The chain combines TRBV29-1 with TRBJ1-2, with 8 bases matching TRBD1. In germline, CDR1 is SQVTM, CDR2 ANQGSEA. Losses at the gene ends were 6 bases for V and 5 bases for J; bases not matched to a gene: 11. This CDR3 comprises 14 residues. The CDR3 region has the DNA TGCAGCGTAGGTGGACAGGGTTTCCGTTATGGCTACACCTTC. Amino acids: CSVGGQGFRYGYTF.

J is TRBJ2-7 and V is TRBV30; D possibly corresponds to TRBD2 (6 bases). This CDR3 is built from 16 residues. Germline CDR1 reads GTSNPN; CDR2 reads SVGIG (reference sequence). The V and J ends lost 5 bases and 5 bases respectively, with 25 bases between them. CDR3 sequence reads: CAWLEGAGLRGDEQYF. The CDR3 DNA reads as TGTGCCTGGTTAGAGGGAGCGGGCCTTCGTGGGGACGAGCAGTACTTC.

V usage is TRBV19 and J usage is TRBJ2-2, with D possibly TRBD1 on 8 matching bases. V was clipped by 10 bases and J by 5 bases, with 23 bases between them. In germline, CDR1 is LNHDA, CDR2 SQIVND (reference sequence). The CDR3 covers 16 residues. CDR3 sequence (DNA): TGTGCCACCGACTCGGGGGGCAGGGGGCGTACCGGGGAGCTGTTTTTT. This encodes CATDSGGRGRTGELFF.

The DNA for the CDR3 is TGTGCCAGCAGTGCTGATACTAGCACAGATACGCAGTATTTT. It yields the protein CASSADTSTDTQYF. This rearrangement joins TRBV2 to TRBJ2-3; D ambiguous. Trimming removed 4 bases at V and 0 bases at J, with 8 bases between. The CDR3 loop spans 14 amino acids. Germline V gives CDR1 SNHLY, CDR2 FYNNEI.